The 24 T cell receptor beta chains given below trace back to one sample, sequenced in a study of cytomegalovirus exposure and HLA in healthy donors. With 60 Vbeta and 13 Jbeta primers, the PCR was carried out. The protocol was immunoSEQ multiplex PCR, while the TCRdb copy is restricted to in-frame clones and leaves out a portion. The sample lists about 160,000 clones, more than 65% seen once, with 1.3% in the top ten. Sequenced material: PBMCs. The origin of the receptors is a man aged 30 to 45 in good health and CMV-seronegative.

This clone has a handful of counts. V gene TRBV11-2 combines with J gene TRBJ2-2; 12 bases are shared with TRBD2. The ends lost 8 bases at V and 6 bases at J; junction bases unmatched: 10. This CDR3 contains 16 residues. The germline V gene encodes CDR1 SGHAT and CDR2 FQNNGV. The CDR3, as DNA: TGTGCCAGCTCACCGTTCCTAGCGGGAGGGCCCGGGGAGCTGTTTTTT. Its protein is CASSPFLAGGPGELFF.

DNA for the CDR3: TGTGCCAGCAGGGAGAACAGGGTTACTAATGAAAAACTGTTTTTT. It is translated as CASRENRVTNEKLFF. J is TRBJ1-4 and V is TRBV2; a weak D match, TRBD1 (6 bases). The CDR3 runs 15 residues. Germline V lookup: CDR1 SNHLY, CDR2 FYNNEI. V was pared by 6 bases and J by 2 bases, with 13 bases between.

The V and J genes are TRBV30 and TRBJ1-2, with D unresolved. The length of the CDR3 is 12 residues. CDR1 and CDR2 (germline): GTSNPN, SVGIG (reference sequence). V was cut by 3 bases and J by 4 bases, with 9 bases left in between. The CDR3 is CAWSPTGYGYTF. The CDR3 bases are TGTGCCTGGAGCCCAACGGGCTATGGCTACACCTTC.

This sequence joins TRBV27 and TRBJ2-7; D possibly corresponds to TRBD2 (6 bases). The CDR3 consists of 15 residues. V was cut by 2 bases and J by 3 bases, with 14 bases left in between. Germline loops: CDR1 MNHEY, CDR2 SMNVEV (reference sequence). CDR3 protein: CASSLRGDSYYEQYF. The DNA of the CDR3 is TGTGCCAGCAGTTTACGCGGGGACTCCTACTACGAGCAGTACTTC.

J is TRBJ2-3 and V is TRBV10-3, with 11 bases that match TRBD1. V was clipped by 6 bases and J by 6 bases; unmatched bases: 8. Germline V gene lookup returns CDR1 ENHRY and CDR2 SYGVKD. The CDR3 extends over 15 amino acids. DNA of the CDR3: TGTGCCATCAGGACCGGACAGGGGGCACCCGATACGCAGTATTTT. This translates into CAIRTGQGAPDTQYF.

The rearrangement uses TRBV30 and TRBJ2-3, with a weak D call TRBD1 (5 bases). With 4 bases removed from V and 0 bases from J, the gap between germline ends came to 11 bases. The germline V gene has CDR1 GTSNPN and CDR2 SVGIG (reference sequence). CDR3 size: 14 residues. The CDR3 spells CAWTTGRSTDTQYF. CDR3 nucleotide sequence: TGTGCCTGGACTACAGGACGGAGCACAGATACGCAGTATTTT.

The chain joins TRBV30 to TRBJ2-1; 10 nucleotides agree with TRBD2. CDR3 length equals 17 residues. CDR1 is GTSNPN, CDR2 SVGIG, per germline (reference sequence). The ends lost 3 bases at V and 8 bases at J; junction bases unmatched: 16. The CDR3 region has the DNA TGTGCCTGGAGGGAACCCGGGTATAGCGGGAGGAAAGATGAGCAGTTCTTC. This sequence encodes CAWREPGYSGRKDEQFF.

V usage is TRBV7-9 and J usage is TRBJ2-7, with a tentative D call TRBD2 (5 bases). The CDR3 extends over 14 amino acids. Germline V gives CDR1 SEHNR, CDR2 FQNEAQ (reference sequence). V was cut by 5 bases and J by 1 base, with 12 bases left in between. CDR3 in amino acids: CASSPSRGSYEQYF. The CDR3 DNA is TGTGCCAGCAGCCCAAGCCGGGGTTCCTACGAGCAGTACTTC.

The chain links TRBV6-6 to TRBJ1-4; D remains unclear. Trimming cost V 5 bases and J 0 bases, with 10 bases left between them. Germline loops: CDR1 MNHNY, CDR2 SVGAGI (reference sequence). The CDR3 sequence is 15 residues long. CDR3 sequence: CASSPGVSTNEKLFF. The CDR3 nucleotides read TGTGCCAGCAGTCCCGGGGTCTCAACTAATGAAAAACTGTTTTTT.

The chain is built from TRBV27 and TRBJ2-5; 9 bases are shared with TRBD2. This CDR3 spans 12 amino acids. V trimming: 5 bases; J trimming: 11 bases; junction bases outside the gene matches: 6. CDR1 and CDR2 from the germline V gene are MNHEY and SMNVEV (reference sequence). The CDR3 nucleotides are TGTGCCAGCAGTCTCCGCGGGGGGGCTCAGTACTTC. This codes for CASSLRGGAQYF.

The CDR3 here is CASSLSGGTYYNEQFF. The CDR3 region has the DNA TGTGCCAGCAGCTTAAGCGGGGGGACCTATTACAATGAGCAGTTCTTC. J is TRBJ2-1 and V is TRBV7-9; TRBD2 aligns across 9 bases. Trimming removed 2 bases from V and 4 bases from J; junction bases left unmatched: 6. CDR3 size: 16 residues. Germline CDR1 and CDR2: SEHNR and FQNEAQ (reference sequence).

V gene TRBV7-9 combines with J gene TRBJ2-3; D is undetermined. From germline, CDR1 is SEHNR and CDR2 FQNEAQ (reference sequence). This CDR3 contains 16 residues. Deletions cut 5 bases from V and 2 bases from J, with 17 bases between. CDR3 coding DNA: TGTGCCAGCAGCCAGACAAGCAGCCAGAACACAGATACGCAGTATTTT. Translated: CASSQTSSQNTDTQYF. Variable domain in full (rest from reference TRBV7-9 and TRBJ2-3): DTGVSQNPRHKITKRGQNVTFRCDPISEHNRLYWYRQTLGQGPEFLTYFQNEAQLEKSRLLSDRFSAERPKGSFSTLEIQRTEQGDSAMYLCASSQTSSQNTDTQYFGPGTRLTVL.

The chain joins TRBV27 to TRBJ2-1; D remains ambiguous. This CDR3 has 13 residues. V lost 3 bases and J lost 5, with 8 bases in between. Looked up from germline, CDR1 is MNHEY and CDR2 is SMNVEV (reference sequence). The CDR3 nucleotides are TGTGCCAGCAGTTTCTCAGCGAACAATGAGCAGTTCTTC. It encodes CASSFSANNEQFF.

The J gene is TRBJ2-2, the V gene TRBV28; tentative D call: TRBD1 (5 bases). The CDR3 extends over 16 amino acids. Germline CDR1 MDHEN, CDR2 SYDVKM. Trimming took 6 bases from V and 2 from J, leaving 16 bases between them. This chain's CDR3 is CASREYRSINTGELFF. In DNA form, the CDR3 reads TGTGCCAGCAGGGAATACAGGAGCATTAACACCGGGGAGCTGTTTTTT.

This clone has a handful of counts. The J gene is TRBJ2-1, the V gene TRBV19; D is undetermined. Germline V gene lookup returns CDR1 LNHDA and CDR2 SQIVND (reference sequence). CDR3 length: 13 residues. V dropped 3 bases and J dropped 7 bases, with 10 bases sitting between them. The CDR3 region is CASSILNRNEQFF. CDR3 nucleotide sequence: TGTGCCAGTAGTATTTTAAACAGAAATGAGCAGTTCTTC.

The chain links TRBV19 to TRBJ2-5, with a possible D match to TRBD2 (5 bases). The J call may be wrong; the DNA end is better matched by TRBJ2-7. The CDR3 totals 14 residues. Looked up from germline, CDR1 is LNHDA and CDR2 is SQIVND (reference sequence). This chain's CDR3 is CASALRGADYEQYF. Here the CDR3 DNA reads TGTGCCAGCGCTTTACGGGGAGCAGACTACGAGCAGTACTTC.

This clone was detected only once. The chain couples TRBV5-1 to TRBJ2-5; D remains unclear. In germline, CDR1 is SGHRS, CDR2 YFSETQ. The CDR3 extends over 14 amino acids. The V end lost 0 bases, the J end lost 1 base, and 7 bases lay between the germline ends. CDR3 region: CASSLGAGQETQYF. In DNA form, the CDR3 reads TGCGCCAGCAGCTTGGGGGCAGGCCAAGAGACCCAGTACTTC.

The chain uses TRBV18 and TRBJ2-7, with TRBD1 identical over 7 bases. Trimming removed 6 bases from V and 6 bases from J; junction bases left unmatched: 5. This CDR3 contains 12 residues. The germline gives CDR1 KGHSH, CDR2 LQKENI. The CDR3 sequence is CASSADRAEQYF. As DNA, the CDR3 is TGTGCCAGCTCGGCAGACAGGGCCGAGCAGTACTTC. The full variable domain, with the rest looked up from reference TRBV18 and TRBJ2-7, is NAGVMQNPRHLVRRRGQEARLRCSPMKGHSHVYWYRQLPEEGLKFMVYLQKENIIDESGMPKERFSAEFPKEGPSILRIQQVVRGDSAAYFCASSADRAEQYFGPGTRLTVT.

The genes are TRBV2 and TRBJ1-5, with 11 bases lining up with TRBD1. The germline V gene encodes CDR1 SNHLY and CDR2 FYNNEI. The length of the CDR3 is 15 residues. V trimming: 4 bases; J trimming: 6 bases; junction bases outside the gene matches: 5. The CDR3 sequence is CASSVAGQGGQPQHF. The CDR3, as DNA: TGTGCCAGCAGTGTAGCGGGACAGGGGGGTCAGCCCCAGCATTTT.

V and J are TRBV10-3 and TRBJ1-2; possibly TRBD1 for D (5 bases). CDR3 size: 14 residues. V gave up 0 bases and J gave up 4 bases, with 9 bases separating them. In germline, CDR1 is ENHRY, CDR2 SYGVKD. CDR3 protein: CAISESAGGYGYTF. Here the CDR3 DNA reads TGTGCCATCAGTGAGTCGGCCGGGGGCTATGGCTACACCTTC.

This chain connects TRBV6-5 to TRBJ2-7, with a weak D call TRBD2 (6 bases). Germline V gene sequence: CDR1 MNHEY, CDR2 SVGAGI. V lost 11 bases and J lost 4, with 18 bases in between. This CDR3 is built from 13 residues. The chain's CDR3 is CAASRGISYEQYF. The CDR3 region has the DNA TGTGCCGCGTCTCGGGGGATATCGTACGAGCAGTACTTC.

The chain is built from TRBV5-4 and TRBJ2-7; no firm D call. This CDR3 is 14 amino acids long. Trimming shortened V by 0 bases and J by 2 bases, and 9 bases separated the two germline ends. Germline lookup yields CDR1 SGHNT and CDR2 YYREEE (reference sequence). CDR3 sequence (DNA): TGTGCCAGCAGCTTGGCCGTAACAGCCTACGAGCAGTACTTC. Amino acid sequence: CASSLAVTAYEQYF.

The V and J genes are TRBV30 and TRBJ2-7; TRBD2 agrees at 11 bases. CDR3 length: 13 residues. Germline V gives CDR1 GTSNPN, CDR2 SVGIG (reference sequence). The trim removed 7 bases at V and 3 bases at J, leaving 5 bases unmatched. The CDR3 here is CAFTSGSFYEQYF. The CDR3 nucleotides read TGTGCCTTTACTAGCGGGAGTTTCTACGAGCAGTACTTC.

This rearrangement joins TRBV10-3 to TRBJ2-2; a possible D gene is TRBD2 (6 bases). CDR3 length: 20 amino acids. V gave up 3 bases and J gave up 0 bases, with 23 bases separating them. Per the germline V gene, CDR1 is ENHRY and CDR2 is SYGVKD. The CDR3 region has the DNA TGTGCCATCAGTGATCCGGGCGTCGTTGGCGGGGCCACGAACACCGGGGAGCTGTTTTTT. Translating gives CAISDPGVVGGATNTGELFF.